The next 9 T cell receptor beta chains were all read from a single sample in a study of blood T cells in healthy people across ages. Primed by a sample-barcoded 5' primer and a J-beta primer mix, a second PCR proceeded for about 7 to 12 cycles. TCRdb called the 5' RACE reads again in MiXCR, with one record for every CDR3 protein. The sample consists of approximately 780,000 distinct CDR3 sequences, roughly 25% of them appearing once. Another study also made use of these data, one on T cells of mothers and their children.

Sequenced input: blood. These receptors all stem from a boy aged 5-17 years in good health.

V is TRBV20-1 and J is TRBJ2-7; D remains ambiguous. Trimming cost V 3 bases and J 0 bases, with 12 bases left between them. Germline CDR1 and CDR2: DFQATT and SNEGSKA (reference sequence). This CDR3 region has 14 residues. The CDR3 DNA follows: TGCAGTGCTAGGTTGGACCGCGCCTCCTACGAGCAGTACTTC. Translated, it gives CSARLDRASYEQYF.

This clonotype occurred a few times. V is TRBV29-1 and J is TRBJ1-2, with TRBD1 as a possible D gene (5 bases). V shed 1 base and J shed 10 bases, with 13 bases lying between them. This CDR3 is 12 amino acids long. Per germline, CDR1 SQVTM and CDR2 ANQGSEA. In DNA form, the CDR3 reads TGCAGCGTTGAAGTCGTCCGGGACCCCTACACCTTC. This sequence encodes CSVEVVRDPYTF.

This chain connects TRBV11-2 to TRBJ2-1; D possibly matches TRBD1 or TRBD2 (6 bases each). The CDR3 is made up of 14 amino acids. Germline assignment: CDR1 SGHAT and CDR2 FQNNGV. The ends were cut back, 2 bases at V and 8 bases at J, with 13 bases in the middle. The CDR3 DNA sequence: TGTGCCAGCAGCTTATGGGGGGCGGCGGATGAGCAGTTCTTC. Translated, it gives CASSLWGAADEQFF.

CDR3 nucleotide sequence: TGTGCCAGCAGTTTATACTCTGGGATTGAGGGAAACACCATATATTTT. Translated: CASSLYSGIEGNTIYF. This chain uses TRBV12-3 or TRBV12-4 with TRBJ1-3; no clear D gene. The CDR3 spans 16 residues. The V end was cut by 2 bases, the J end by 4 bases, with 15 bases between.

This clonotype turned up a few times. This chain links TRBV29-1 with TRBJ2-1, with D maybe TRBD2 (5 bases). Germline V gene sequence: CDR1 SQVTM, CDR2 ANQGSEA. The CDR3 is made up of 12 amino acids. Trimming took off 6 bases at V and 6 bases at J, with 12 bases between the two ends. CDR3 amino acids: CSVRGPFNEQFF. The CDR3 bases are TGCAGCGTCCGGGGTCCCTTCAATGAGCAGTTCTTC.

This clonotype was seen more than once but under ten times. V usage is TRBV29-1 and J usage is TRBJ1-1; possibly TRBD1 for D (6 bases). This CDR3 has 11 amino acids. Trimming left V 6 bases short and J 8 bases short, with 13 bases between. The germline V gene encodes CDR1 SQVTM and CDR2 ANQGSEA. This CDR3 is CSVLNTGEAFF. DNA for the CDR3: TGCAGCGTGCTTAATACAGGGGAAGCTTTCTTT.

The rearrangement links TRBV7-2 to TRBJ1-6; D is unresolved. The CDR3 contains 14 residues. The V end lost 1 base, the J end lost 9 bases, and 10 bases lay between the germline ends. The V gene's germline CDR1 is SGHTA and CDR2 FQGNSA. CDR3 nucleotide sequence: TGTGCCAGCAGCTTAGGCCGGACGGCTTCACCCCTCCACTTT. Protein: CASSLGRTASPLHF. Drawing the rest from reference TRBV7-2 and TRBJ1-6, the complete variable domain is GAGVSQSPSNKVTEKGKDVELRCDPISGHTALYWYRQSLGQGLEFLIYFQGNSAPDKSGLPSDRFSAERTGGSVSTLTIQRTQQEDSAVYLCASSLGRTASPLHFGNGTRLTVT.

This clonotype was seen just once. The CDR3 coding sequence is TGTGCCAGCAGCTTATGGTCTTCGGGGGGAGATACGCAGTATTTT. Protein product: CASSLWSSGGDTQYF. This chain joins TRBV7-9 and TRBJ2-3, with TRBD2 matching over 7 bases. V gave up 2 bases and J gave up 5 bases; unmatched junction bases: 7. The CDR3 covers 15 residues. Germline assignment: CDR1 SEHNR and CDR2 FQNEAQ (reference sequence).

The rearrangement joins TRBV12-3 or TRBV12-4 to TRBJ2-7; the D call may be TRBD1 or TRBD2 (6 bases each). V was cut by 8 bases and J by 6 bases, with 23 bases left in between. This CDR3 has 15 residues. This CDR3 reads CASPSGGGTLPEQYF. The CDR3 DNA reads TGTGCCAGCCCTTCAGGAGGGGGGACGTTACCCGAGCAGTACTTC.